Listed below are T cell receptor beta chains from one sample, sequenced in a study of T cells in Graves' hyperthyroidism and ophthalmopathy. MiXCR, run by TCRdb on the multiplex PCR reads, gives a single entry per CDR3 protein. The sample records 150,000 or so distinct CDR3 sequences, over 7.5% being singletons. What was sequenced was blood. The receptors originated from a woman under 30 with Graves' hyperthyroidism that later progressed to Graves' ophthalmopathy. The conserved cysteine and the conserved F or W are not part of the CDR3 here. The order of the fields is V gene, J gene, CDR3 protein.

v_gene: TRBV4-2
j_gene: TRBJ2-7
CDR3aa: ASSHLAGAYEQY

v_gene: TRBV24-1
j_gene: TRBJ2-6
CDR3aa: ATSKGPSSGANVLT

v_gene: TRBV7-8
j_gene: TRBJ1-1
CDR3aa: ASSLDRLWTDLPSNTEAF

v_gene: TRBV12-3/TRBV12-4
j_gene: TRBJ2-4
CDR3aa: ASTDRLIAKNIQY

v_gene: TRBV20-1
j_gene: TRBJ1-1
CDR3aa: SAQGFQDTEAF

v_gene: TRBV18
j_gene: TRBJ1-2
CDR3aa: ASSRDSFYGYT

v_gene: TRBV13
j_gene: TRBJ2-7
CDR3aa: ASSPGLAGVSAYEQY

v_gene: TRBV11-1
j_gene: TRBJ2-7
CDR3aa: ASSLTGVDEQY

v_gene: TRBV12-5
j_gene: TRBJ2-1
CDR3aa: ASGAPGADNEQF

v_gene: TRBV28
j_gene: TRBJ1-4
CDR3aa: ASSSLMQGVNEKLF

v_gene: TRBV18
j_gene: TRBJ2-1
CDR3aa: ASSPGGGSSYNEQF

v_gene: TRBV6-1
j_gene: TRBJ1-4
CDR3aa: ASSVGGNEKLF

v_gene: TRBV7-2
j_gene: TRBJ2-7
CDR3aa: ASSLGVDEQY

v_gene: TRBV3-1
j_gene: TRBJ1-4
CDR3aa: ASSPNPGGWEKLF

v_gene: TRBV11-2
j_gene: TRBJ2-1
CDR3aa: ASSLVAGGPNEQF

v_gene: TRBV2
j_gene: TRBJ2-5
CDR3aa: ASRLRTSGRGQETQY

v_gene: TRBV28
j_gene: TRBJ1-1
CDR3aa: ASGTGGGMEMAF

v_gene: TRBV6-1
j_gene: TRBJ1-2
CDR3aa: ASSLGRAAYGYT

v_gene: TRBV30
j_gene: TRBJ1-5
CDR3aa: AWSIQQGGGANQPQH

v_gene: TRBV28
j_gene: TRBJ1-1
CDR3aa: ASSFSTEAF

v_gene: TRBV19
j_gene: TRBJ1-5
CDR3aa: ASSIRGTDQPQH

v_gene: TRBV20-1
j_gene: TRBJ1-6
CDR3aa: SAMGATGGFDLPLH

v_gene: TRBV19
j_gene: TRBJ1-2
CDR3aa: ASSMTTGGGYGYT

v_gene: TRBV5-6
j_gene: TRBJ1-5
CDR3aa: ASSLRASNQPQH

v_gene: TRBV7-9
j_gene: TRBJ2-5
CDR3aa: ASSHQPGREGETQY

v_gene: TRBV6-1
j_gene: TRBJ1-3
CDR3aa: ASTRPGVNTIY

v_gene: TRBV10-3
j_gene: TRBJ2-7
CDR3aa: AISDHRWAEYEQY

v_gene: TRBV18
j_gene: TRBJ2-5
CDR3aa: ASSPREAEETQY

v_gene: TRBV7-8
j_gene: TRBJ1-1
CDR3aa: ASSHGVPEAF

v_gene: TRBV6-1
j_gene: TRBJ1-2
CDR3aa: ASRENTGYT

v_gene: TRBV28
j_gene: TRBJ1-5
CDR3aa: TSSFISGGLQH

v_gene: TRBV29-1
j_gene: TRBJ1-2
CDR3aa: SVVPTGGADGYT

v_gene: TRBV12-3/TRBV12-4
j_gene: TRBJ2-7
CDR3aa: ASSFRAAGGYEQY

v_gene: TRBV6-1
j_gene: TRBJ1-2
CDR3aa: ASRLGTGTGHGYT

v_gene: TRBV30
j_gene: TRBJ1-1
CDR3aa: ACNRGLVMNTEAF

v_gene: TRBV7-3
j_gene: TRBJ2-1
CDR3aa: ASGPRGEQF

v_gene: TRBV19
j_gene: TRBJ1-1
CDR3aa: ASSKFAGTNTEAF

v_gene: TRBV6-1
j_gene: TRBJ2-3
CDR3aa: ASSERDLGHSTDTQY

v_gene: TRBV3-1
j_gene: TRBJ2-4
CDR3aa: ASSPPAKNIQY

v_gene: TRBV6-4
j_gene: TRBJ2-7
CDR3aa: ASSGGQGKCEQY

v_gene: TRBV28
j_gene: TRBJ1-1
CDR3aa: ASSLSPRGNTEAF

v_gene: TRBV18
j_gene: TRBJ2-1
CDR3aa: ASSPSGGNEQF

v_gene: TRBV5-1
j_gene: TRBJ2-7
CDR3aa: ASSLAGVILYEQY

v_gene: TRBV6-2/TRBV6-3
j_gene: TRBJ2-5
CDR3aa: ASSSQGAFKQETQY

v_gene: TRBV28
j_gene: TRBJ1-2
CDR3aa: ASSFRRVLGYT

v_gene: TRBV20-1
j_gene: TRBJ2-7
CDR3aa: SATGLADFYEQY

v_gene: TRBV19
j_gene: TRBJ2-1
CDR3aa: ASSERTSGNFYNEQF

v_gene: TRBV7-9
j_gene: TRBJ2-2
CDR3aa: ASSRSIHRGPSGGNTGELF

v_gene: TRBV24-1
j_gene: TRBJ1-2
CDR3aa: ATSSTGNGDGYT

v_gene: TRBV20-1
j_gene: TRBJ2-7
CDR3aa: SATPLVEQY

v_gene: TRBV28
j_gene: TRBJ1-1
CDR3aa: ASRGARTEAF

v_gene: TRBV27
j_gene: TRBJ2-5
CDR3aa: ASSSPRARETQY

v_gene: TRBV4-1
j_gene: TRBJ2-5
CDR3aa: ASSQPQETQH

v_gene: TRBV20-1
j_gene: TRBJ2-3
CDR3aa: SASFGGSGFTDTQY

v_gene: TRBV19
j_gene: TRBJ1-1
CDR3aa: ASSIRQGSDTEAF

v_gene: TRBV29-1
j_gene: TRBJ2-7
CDR3aa: SVGTTSYEQY

v_gene: TRBV5-6
j_gene: TRBJ2-1
CDR3aa: ASTPNLGQGYHEQF

v_gene: TRBV4-1
j_gene: TRBJ1-2
CDR3aa: ASSQNRDSYGYT

v_gene: TRBV5-5
j_gene: TRBJ2-7
CDR3aa: ASSLAEFGSGYEQY